Listed below are T cell receptor beta chains from one sample, sequenced in a study of T cells after somatic rescue of genetic block. Produced via immunoSEQ multiplex PCR; TCRdb's table is partial and in-frame only. This table holds approximately 71,000 clones, roughly 90% found once. Sequencing input: peripheral blood mononuclear cells (PBMCs). These receptors were obtained from a man between 40 and 49 years old. Both conserved end residues are part of each CDR3. The D gene is left open where the match is weak. Clone sizes are given selectively: once, few, many, or a class where the clone is expanded.

abundance	v_gene	d_gene	j_gene	CDR3nt	CDR3aa
.	TRBV10-1	TRBD1	TRBJ2-7	TGCGCCAGCGCCCGGGACAGAGGATACGAGCAGTACTTC	CASARDRGYEQYF
.	TRBV6-6	.	TRBJ2-7	TGTGCCAGCAGGTACCAGGGGGGCGAGCAGTACTTC	CASRYQGGEQYF
.	TRBV4-2	.	TRBJ1-2	TGTGCCAGCAGCCTAGTGGGGGTAGACTATGGCTACACCTTC	CASSLVGVDYGYTF
.	TRBV28	TRBD1	TRBJ2-7	TGTGCCAGCAGTTTGACCAGACAGGGCGGAGGGCAGTACTTC	CASSLTRQGGGQYF
.	TRBV2	.	TRBJ1-4	TGTGCCAGCAGTGCGGTCAGGGTAGAACTGTTTTTT	CASSAVRVELFF
.	TRBV18	.	TRBJ2-7	TGTGCCAGCTCACCAGCCTCGCAGGGTACCTACGAGCAGTACTTC	CASSPASQGTYEQYF
.	TRBV19	.	TRBJ2-1	TGTGCCAGTAGTATAGGGGCAGGACCCTACAATGAGCAGTTCTTC	CASSIGAGPYNEQFF
.	TRBV5-1	TRBD2	TRBJ2-5	TGCGCCAGCAGCCCCGAATTAGCGGGGGGGCCCAAGACCCAGTACTTC	CASSPELAGGPKTQYF
.	TRBV5-1	.	TRBJ1-4	TGCGCCAGCAGCTTGGAGGGGGGAGTTAGAGAAAAACTGTTTTTT	CASSLEGGVREKLFF
.	TRBV7-2	.	TRBJ1-1	TGTGCCAGCAGCGTCGGACACGGGAATGAAGCTTTCTTT	CASSVGHGNEAFF
few	TRBV6-5	.	TRBJ2-2	TGTGCCAGCAGCCCACAGGGTCCCGGGGAGCTGTTTTTT	CASSPQGPGELFF
.	TRBV18	.	TRBJ2-1	TGTGCCAGCTCACCACCGTCGAGCAATGAGCAGTTCTTC	CASSPPSSNEQFF
.	TRBV7-6	.	TRBJ2-5	TGTGCCAGCAGCCCAAGAGAGGTAGAGACCCAGTACTTC	CASSPREVETQYF
.	TRBV2	.	TRBJ1-3	TGTGCCAGCAGTGATTTGGGGGACTTTGGAAACACCATATATTTT	CASSDLGDFGNTIYF
.	TRBV7-9	.	TRBJ1-2	TGTGCCAGCAGCCAAACTACTAACTATGGCTACACCTTC	CASSQTTNYGYTF
.	TRBV27	TRBD2	TRBJ2-7	TGTGCCAGCAGTCCCTGGACTAGCGGGAGTTACGAGCAGTACTTC	CASSPWTSGSYEQYF
.	TRBV6-6	.	TRBJ2-1	TGTGCCAGCCACGCCCGCGGGGATGAGCAGTTCTTC	CASHARGDEQFF
.	TRBV7-2	.	TRBJ2-5	TGTGCCAGCAGCCAAGAGACCCAGTACTTC	CASSQETQYF
.	TRBV7-2	.	TRBJ2-2	TGTGCCAGCAGCGCCTTCCTCCTTCCCACCGGGGAGCTGTTTTTT	CASSAFLLPTGELFF
.	TRBV15	.	TRBJ2-1	TGTGCCACCAGCAGGAAAGGGGCCTCCTACAATGAGCAGTTCTTC	CATSRKGASYNEQFF
.	TRBV6-1	.	TRBJ2-7	TGTGCCAGCAGTGATTTACGGACTACCTACGAGCAGTACTTC	CASSDLRTTYEQYF
.	TRBV7-9	.	TRBJ2-2	TGTGCCAGCAGCTCAGCAACGGGGGGCTTGGGCACCGGGGAGCTGTTTTTT	CASSSATGGLGTGELFF
.	TRBV5-4	.	TRBJ1-5	TGTGCCAGCAGCTTGGATTGGGGTCAGCCCCAGCATTTT	CASSLDWGQPQHF
.	TRBV15	TRBD2	TRBJ2-5	TGTGCCACCAGCAGACTAGCGGGACTCCAAGAGACCCAGTACTTC	CATSRLAGLQETQYF
.	TRBV5-1	.	TRBJ2-7	TGCGCCAGCAGTAACGAGGCTTCCTACGAGCAGTACTTC	CASSNEASYEQYF
.	TRBV5-5	TRBD1	TRBJ1-1	TGTGCCAGCAGCCGCAGGGACAGGGAGAACACTGAAGCTTTCTTT	CASSRRDRENTEAFF
.	TRBV5-1	TRBD2	TRBJ2-2	TGCGCCAGCAGCTTGGTTGGTAGCGGGGAGTCGAACACCGGGGAGCTGTTTTTT	CASSLVGSGESNTGELFF